This T cell receptor beta chain was retrieved from a study of post-analysis software for immune sequencing data (dated by TCRdb to 2014 to 2015). At the level of the whole study: The recorded disease courses included relapsing-remitting, secondary progressive and progressive-relapsing multiple sclerosis, and some patients had no subtype annotation. A subset of samples was prepared in parallel using single-end sample barcoding, then pooled and co-amplified after Illumina adapter ligation. The multiple sclerosis patient repertoires were compared with 11 previously published healthy control repertoires from donors aged roughly 6 to 27 years.

Study-wide conclusions, independent of this receptor: Direct clustering with F measure showed strong co-clustering of samples prepared in the same batch, prompting a batch-effect correction. Multiple sclerosis patients had significantly lower normalized Chao1 diversity than controls, a result that suggests substantial peripheral T-cell clonal expansion. The control group was slightly older than the multiple sclerosis patient group. Roughly 5 TRBV segments, including TRBV5-6, TRBV5-1 and TRBV20-1, were significantly more frequent in patients than controls.

Library creation used PCR. The sequencer was an Illumina HiSeq 2500. Unique molecular identifiers were incorporated into TCR beta cDNA libraries to reduce PCR and sequencing biases. Some 500,000 cDNA molecules were obtained per 1 to 10 million input T cells, so each molecule approximated one T cell. The patient libraries were prepared and sequenced with the same protocol used for the earlier healthy control dataset. Samples belonging to the same batch were prepared together, multiplexed and sequenced on a shared HiSeq lane. As for the original processing: Raw barcoded reads were processed with MIGEC, and single-read molecular identifier groups were discarded before consensus assembly and CDR3 extraction. VDJtools was used for post-analysis of the clonotype tables, and diversity was normalized by down-sampling every dataset to the size of the smallest sample. In repertoire overlap clustering, CDR3 amino acid sequences, but not nucleotide sequences, were matched to correct batch-related cross-sample contamination. TCRdb reworked the public reads: Q25 trimming with fastp, MiXCR clone assembly, productive beta chains retained. Rows matching on CDR3 protein sequence are summarized as one entry with the most common DNA and genes. These V and J calls rely on TCRdb rather than the paper's analysis. In all, the sample holds around 400,000 distinct CDR3 sequences, and less than 35% of those were seen once. The ten largest clones add up to 10% to 15% of the sample.

Concerning this clonotype: The antigen it recognizes is unknown. The sample holds no much larger clone one base away, and base qualities are not on file.

Spanning cysteine to phenylalanine, the CDR3 consists of 16 amino acids. Just the 48-base CDR3 DNA is kept, in frame starting at base 1. Relative to germline, V is 6 bases shorter and J is 0 bases shorter, with 17 bases between their ends. The germline V gene sets CDR1 to MNHEY and CDR2 to SVGEGT. TCR beta repertoires were profiled from peripheral blood of some 13 young patients with multiple sclerosis to demonstrate the VDJtools post-analysis software. Multiple sclerosis patients were children and adolescents aged roughly 6 to 17 years. This TCR derives from a girl aged 10 to 17 with multiple sclerosis. The sample taken for sequencing was blood. The chain is made from TRBV6-2 or TRBV6-3 and TRBJ1-1; a tentative D call is TRBD1 (5 bases match). The nucleotides read TGTGCCAGCAGCCACCGACAGCGCTCCATGAACACTGAAGCTTTCTTT. Translated, this gives CASSHRQRSMNTEAFF.